This record covers a single TCR beta chain. V was cut by 0 bases and J by 5 bases, with 12 bases left in between. The CDR3 extends over 15 amino acids. The germline V gene has CDR1 SGDLS and CDR2 YYNGEE. The record originates from a study of CD8 T cells in Susac syndrome. Reverse transcription of 0.5 to 1 ug RNA was performed with random hexamers. The method of amplification for TCR beta CDR3 was immunoSEQ multiplex PCR, covering 54 Vbeta and 13 Jbeta. TCRdb reprocessed the immunoSEQ multiplex PCR reads via MiXCR and lists one record per CDR3 protein. The repertoire holds hundreds of thousands of distinct CDR3 sequences, with approximately 85% as singletons. Negative isolation yielded the CD8+ and CD4+ T cells, while FACS enriched the TEMRA cells.

This clonotype was sampled from a human donor with multiple sclerosis. Sequencing was done on a sample of CD8+ T cells from PBMCs. The chain links TRBV9 to TRBJ1-5, with unresolved D. The CDR3 spells CASSVGTTGDQPQHF. CDR3 nucleotides: TGTGCCAGCAGCGTAGGCACAACGGGAGATCAGCCCCAGCATTTT.